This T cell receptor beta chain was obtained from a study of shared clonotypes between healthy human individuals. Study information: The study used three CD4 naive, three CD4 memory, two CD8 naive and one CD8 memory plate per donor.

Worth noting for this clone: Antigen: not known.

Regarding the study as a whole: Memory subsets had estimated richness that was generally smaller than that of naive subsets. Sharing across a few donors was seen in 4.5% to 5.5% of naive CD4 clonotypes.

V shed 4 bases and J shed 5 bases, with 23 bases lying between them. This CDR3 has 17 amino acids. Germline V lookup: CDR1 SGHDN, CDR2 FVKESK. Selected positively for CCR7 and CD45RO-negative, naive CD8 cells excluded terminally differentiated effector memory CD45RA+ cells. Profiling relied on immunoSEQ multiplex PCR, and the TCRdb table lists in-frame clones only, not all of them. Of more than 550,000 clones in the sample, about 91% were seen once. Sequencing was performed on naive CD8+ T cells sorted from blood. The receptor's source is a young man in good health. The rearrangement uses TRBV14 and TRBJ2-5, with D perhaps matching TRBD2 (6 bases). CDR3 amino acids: CASSLTGTLVGGETQYF. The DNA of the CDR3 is TGTGCCAGCAGCCTAACCGGGACTCTTGTAGGCGGGGAGACCCAGTACTTC. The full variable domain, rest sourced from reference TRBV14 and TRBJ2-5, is EAGVTQFPSHSVIEKGQTVTLRCDPISGHDNLYWYRRVMGKEIKFLLHFVKESKQDESGMPNNRFLAERTGGTYSTLKVQPAELEDSGVYFCASSLTGTLVGGETQYFGPGTRLLVL.